The entry that follows covers one T cell receptor beta chain sequence. Its antigen is unidentified. This entry belongs to a study of T cell responses to AZD1222 COVID-19 vaccine. Overall study findings and caveats: All repertoire sampling was performed exclusively after the peak T cell response.

CDR3 length equals 11 residues. Trimming removed 8 bases from V and 2 bases from J, with 7 bases in between. The germline CDR1 and CDR2 sequences are ENHRY and SYGVKD. Profiled with immunoSEQ multiplex PCR; TCRdb holds only in-frame clones, not every one. The sample shows some 96,000 clones, approximately 90% of them seen only once. This receptor was obtained from an adult in good health. The starting material was peripheral blood, obtained on day 0 of AZD1222 vaccination. The chain carries TRBV10-3 and TRBJ2-7; no clear D. CDR3 DNA: TGTGCCATCGGAGCGACCTACGAGCAGTACTTC. Protein: CAIGATYEQYF.